This T cell receptor (beta chain) originates from a study of PD-L1 blockade in urothelial cancer. Study information: It was at 3 weeks (second dose) and 6 weeks after treatment start that blood was analyzed. T cells numbered a median of roughly 150,000 in the blood samples. Study-level results: Durable benefit was linked to greater 3-week expansion of tumor-associated blood clones.

A single count supports this clone. Its antigen is unidentified. Using immunoSEQ multiplex PCR, the repertoire was profiled, and TCRdb retains in-frame clones only, with some absent. Of some 120,000 clones detected, approximately 90% appear once; the ten largest clones hold 1.5% to 2%. Time point denoted: peripheral blood 6 weeks after treatment start. Sample numbers ranged from 1 to 8 per patient, encompassing pretreatment and on-treatment collections. Trimming cost V 4 bases and J 8 bases; bases outside gene matches: 13. Germline V CDR1 and CDR2: SGHRS, YFSETQ. CDR3 length: 17 amino acids. Sample: PBMCs, taken around atezolizumab (anti-PD-L1) treatment. The rearrangement links TRBV5-1 to TRBJ2-1; 12 bases match TRBD2. The clonotype was recovered from a man aged 60 to 75 with urothelial cancer. CDR3 DNA: TGCGCCAGCAGCACATCTAGCGGGAGGGCCTCCTCGGATGAGCAGTTCTTC. Translated, it gives CASSTSSGRASSDEQFF.